One sample yielded the 23 T cell receptor beta chains listed below, sequenced in a study of blood T cells in healthy people across ages. A sample-barcoded 5' primer and a J-beta primer mix were used in a second PCR of roughly 7 to 12 cycles. Each CDR3 protein is one row after TCRdb ran MiXCR on the 5' RACE reads. The repertoire has around 900,000 distinct CDR3 sequences, roughly 47% of them found once; the top ten carry around 21%. The sequenced sample was blood. The receptors stem from a woman between 55 and 75 years old in good health.

The chain is built from TRBV6-1 and TRBJ2-1, with TRBD2 matching over 7 bases. This CDR3 spans 15 amino acids. Germline-derived CDR1 and CDR2 are MNHNS and SASEGT. Trimming at V came to 5 bases and at J to 7 bases, leaving 11 bases not matched to a gene. The CDR3 DNA reads TGTGCCAGCAGTCCCCAGCGGGACTTTTTTAATGAGCAGTTCTTC. Its translation is CASSPQRDFFNEQFF.

J is TRBJ2-6 and V is TRBV5-1; TRBD1 is a possible D gene (5 bases). From germline, CDR1 is SGHRS and CDR2 YFSETQ. V lost 2 bases to trimming and J lost 13 bases, with 19 bases between them. There are 15 residues in the CDR3. CDR3 sequence: CASSFMQGIGYVLTF. The CDR3 DNA follows: TGCGCCAGCAGCTTCATGCAGGGTATTGGATATGTCCTGACTTTC.

This clonotype was recorded a few times. The rearrangement joins TRBV3-1 to TRBJ2-3; D is possibly TRBD2 (5 bases). Trimming pared 7 bases from V and 2 bases from J, leaving 13 bases between. CDR1 is LGHDT, CDR2 YNNKEL, per germline (reference sequence). This CDR3 region has 14 residues. The CDR3 here is CASTLSGLTDTQYF. CDR3 DNA: TGTGCCAGCACCTTAAGCGGTCTCACAGATACGCAGTATTTT.

Concerning this clonotype itself: The junction differs from germline at one of its ends, possibly a read error. The chain links TRBV7-9 to TRBJ1-6, with 7 nucleotides matching TRBD1. The germline V gene has CDR1 SEHNR and CDR2 FQNEAQ (reference sequence). There are 16 residues in the CDR3. The CDR3 loop reads CASSAQGVNYNSPFHF. In nucleotides, the CDR3 is TGTGCCAGCAGCGCCCAGGGGGTAAACTATAATTCACCCTTCCACTTT. The whole variable domain, remainder taken from reference TRBV7-9 and TRBJ1-6, is DTGVSQNPRHKITKRGQNVTFRCDPISEHNRLYWYRQTLGQGPEFLTYFQNEAQLEKSRLLSDRFSAERPKGSFSTLEIQRTEQGDSAMYLCASSAQGVNYNSPFHFGNGTRLTVT.

The chain carries TRBV6-5 and TRBJ2-5; possibly TRBD1 for D (6 bases). The germline V and J ends were trimmed by 0 bases and 0 bases, with 8 bases remaining between them. The length of the CDR3 is 15 residues. CDR1 is MNHEY, CDR2 SVGAGI, per germline. CDR3 DNA sequence: TGTGCCAGCAGTTACTCAGGACAGTACCAAGAGACCCAGTACTTC. It specifies CASSYSGQYQETQYF.

The rearrangement uses TRBV9 and TRBJ2-7; the match to TRBD2 covers 8 bases. The germline V gene encodes CDR1 SGDLS and CDR2 YYNGEE. CDR3 size: 15 residues. V shed 3 bases, J shed 0 bases, and the junction held 5 bases outside the gene matches. The CDR3 region is CASSESGSSSYEQYF. CDR3 coding DNA: TGTGCCAGCAGCGAGAGCGGGAGCTCCTCCTACGAGCAGTACTTC.

The J gene is TRBJ2-1, the V gene TRBV6-5; 7 bases align to TRBD1. The CDR3 sequence is 11 residues long. The V gene end was trimmed by 4 bases and the J gene end by 15 bases; junction bases not matched to a gene: 6. The V gene's germline CDR1 is MNHEY and CDR2 SVGAGI. CDR3 DNA: TGTGCCAGCAGTTTTGAAGGGGGCCGGTTCTTC. Amino acids: CASSFEGGRFF.

V gene TRBV7-2 combines with J gene TRBJ2-3; a possible D gene is TRBD1 (5 bases). Germline CDR1 and CDR2: SGHTA and FQGNSA. CDR3 length equals 15 residues. Deletions cut 4 bases from V and 6 bases from J, with 17 bases between. CDR3 region: CASSSYSQGADTQYF. The CDR3 DNA reads TGTGCCAGCAGCTCTTACTCCCAGGGTGCGGATACGCAGTATTTT.

The gene calls are TRBV27 and TRBJ1-2; a weak D match, TRBD1 (6 bases). The CDR3 length is 13 residues. Between the trimmed V and J ends, which lost 2 bases and 5 bases, there was a span of 9 bases. Germline loops: CDR1 MNHEY, CDR2 SMNVEV (reference sequence). DNA for the CDR3: TGTGCCAGCAGTTTAATGCAGGGGTATGGCTACACCTTC. Its translation: CASSLMQGYGYTF.

The chain links TRBV6-5 to TRBJ1-6, with TRBD1 as a possible D gene (6 bases). Trimming shortened V by 0 bases and J by 7 bases, and 16 bases separated the two germline ends. The germline V gene has CDR1 MNHEY and CDR2 SVGAGI. This CDR3 region has 17 residues. The CDR3 sequence: CASSYSTGIGQNSPLHF. The DNA of the CDR3 is TGTGCCAGCAGTTACTCAACAGGGATCGGACAGAATTCACCCCTCCACTTT.

V is TRBV28 and J is TRBJ2-3; TRBD2 might be the D (5 bases). The CDR3 totals 15 residues. Trimming removed 3 bases from V and 2 bases from J, with 12 bases in between. Germline CDR1 and CDR2: MDHEN and SYDVKM. For the CDR3, the DNA is TGTGCCAGCAGTTTTAGAGTAGCGTCCACAGATACGCAGTATTTT. Translated: CASSFRVASTDTQYF.

The V and J genes are TRBV20-1 and TRBJ2-1; the D is unclear. V was cut by 2 bases and J by 4 bases, with 6 bases left in between. The CDR3 sequence is 12 residues long. The germline V gene encodes CDR1 DFQATT and CDR2 SNEGSKA (reference sequence). CDR3 nucleotide sequence: TGCAGTGCTAGATCCCTTTACAATGAGCAGTTCTTC. Translating gives CSARSLYNEQFF.

The rearrangement uses TRBV3-1 and TRBJ2-5, with D perhaps given as TRBD1 or TRBD2 (5 bases each). V was pared by 0 bases and J by 2 bases, with 16 bases between. Germline CDR1 reads LGHDT; CDR2 reads YNNKEL (reference sequence). The length of the CDR3 is 17 residues. CDR3 protein: CASSQDSWGWGQETQYF. DNA for the CDR3: TGTGCCAGCAGCCAAGATTCGTGGGGCTGGGGGCAAGAGACCCAGTACTTC.

This clonotype has only a few counts. This chain links TRBV3-1 with TRBJ2-1; perhaps TRBD2 as D (5 bases). Trimming stripped 0 bases from V and 6 bases from J, with 12 bases between. The CDR3 totals 15 residues. The germline gives CDR1 LGHDT, CDR2 YNNKEL (reference sequence). CDR3 residues: CASSQDFGVSNEQFF. The CDR3 region has the DNA TGTGCCAGCAGCCAAGATTTCGGGGTATCCAATGAGCAGTTCTTC.

The V call is TRBV27, the J call TRBJ2-4; 9 bases line up with TRBD1. The germline V gene has CDR1 MNHEY and CDR2 SMNVEV (reference sequence). The CDR3 consists of 15 residues. With 6 bases clipped from V and 4 bases from J, the junction kept 7 bases outside the gene matches. Here the CDR3 DNA reads TGTGCCAGCAGATCACTTGGGACAGGGAAAAACATTCAGTACTTC. Protein sequence: CASRSLGTGKNIQYF.

This clonotype has a handful of counts. This chain links TRBV6-6 with TRBJ2-1; D gene ambiguous. The J call may be mistaken, given a closer DNA end match to TRBJ2-7. Germline CDR1 reads MNHNY; CDR2 reads SVGAGI (reference sequence). This CDR3 is built from 15 residues. CDR3 region: CASSPTGSSYNEQYF. The CDR3 DNA reads as TGTGCCAGCAGTCCCACTGGCAGCTCCTACAATGAGCAGTACTTC.

The rearrangement joins TRBV7-3 to TRBJ1-6; tentative D call: TRBD1 (5 bases). The germline gives CDR1 SGHTA, CDR2 FQGTGA. The length of the CDR3 is 13 residues. The V end was cut by 5 bases, the J end by 12 bases, with 14 bases between. CDR3 sequence (DNA): TGTGCCAGCAGCCCCTTTCTCGGGGGACCCCTCCACTTT. This sequence encodes CASSPFLGGPLHF.

The table lists this clonotype with a few counts. As DNA, the CDR3 is TGTGCCATCAGTGAGGCGGGGGCCGAGCAGTACTTC. Translating gives CAISEAGAEQYF. The rearrangement joins TRBV10-3 to TRBJ2-5; maybe TRBD2 (7 bases). The tail of the sequence fits TRBJ2-7 better, so the J call may be wrong. Per the germline V gene, CDR1 is ENHRY and CDR2 is SYGVKD. The CDR3 spans 12 residues.

This clonotype was seen a few times. This chain links TRBV7-9 with TRBJ2-3; D possibly corresponds to TRBD1 (5 bases). Germline loops: CDR1 SEHNR, CDR2 FQNEAQ (reference sequence). The germline V and J ends were trimmed by 2 bases and 4 bases, with 10 bases remaining between them. CDR3 length equals 14 residues. The CDR3 reads CASSLPAGPDTQYF. The CDR3 nucleotides read TGTGCCAGCAGCTTACCGGCAGGGCCAGATACGCAGTATTTT.

This clonotype was seen more than once but under ten times. This chain connects TRBV9 to TRBJ2-7; D is undetermined. The CDR3 extends over 15 amino acids. V gave up 0 bases and J gave up 2 bases, with 12 bases separating them. Germline values: CDR1 SGDLS, CDR2 YYNGEE. CDR3: CASSVAPTDAYEQYF. In DNA, the CDR3 is TGTGCCAGCAGCGTAGCTCCGACGGATGCCTACGAGCAGTACTTC.

This clonotype was found a few times. The CDR3 region has the DNA TGTGCCAGCAGCCCAAAGTGGGACTATGGCTACACCTTC. Amino acid sequence: CASSPKWDYGYTF. The J gene is TRBJ1-2, the V gene TRBV11-3; no firm D call. The germline gives CDR1 SGHNT, CDR2 YENEEA. The CDR3 is 13 amino acids. The V end lost 5 bases, the J end lost 3 bases, and 10 bases lay between the germline ends.

The chain recombines TRBV29-1 with TRBJ2-7; tentatively, D is TRBD2 (7 bases). The CDR3 loop spans 13 amino acids. The V end was cut by 3 bases, the J end by 3 bases, with 12 bases between. CDR1 and CDR2 (germline): SQVTM, ANQGSEA. The CDR3 DNA follows: TGCAGCGTTGATGGGGGGGCGGGCTACGAGCAGTACTTC. Protein product: CSVDGGAGYEQYF.

This clonotype was seen more than once but under ten times. This sequence joins TRBV28 and TRBJ2-1; 13 bases are a match to TRBD2. Losses at the gene ends were 4 bases for V and 9 bases for J; bases not matched to a gene: 15. The CDR3 has 18 residues. Germline V gives CDR1 MDHEN, CDR2 SYDVKM. The CDR3: CASSYLAITSGRGGEQFF. CDR3 nucleotide sequence: TGTGCCAGCAGTTACCTAGCTATTACTAGCGGGAGGGGTGGTGAGCAGTTCTTC.